The rows below give T cell receptor beta chains drawn from one sample of a study of human T cells and chemical hapten exposure. TCRdb ran MiXCR on the 5' RACE reads and lists one entry per CDR3 protein. The sample shows 130,000 or so distinct CDR3 sequences, 4.1% of them seen only once. The receptors stem from a female donor in good health. The conserved cysteine and the conserved F or W are not part of the CDR3 here. For some rows the clone size is stated as once, few or many, or as a class when expanded; others skip it.

CDR3aa	j_gene	v_gene	abundance
SVDGAGANVLT	TRBJ2-6	TRBV29-1	many
ASIRTAEVYEQY	TRBJ2-7	TRBV2	many
ASRSPIGGSSYNEQF	TRBJ2-1	TRBV6-6	many
ASSGRDRPGSQETQY	TRBJ2-5	TRBV7-9	many
ASKTGGETQY	TRBJ2-5	TRBV27	many
ASSQDPAGGASNQPQH	TRBJ1-5	TRBV4-2	many
ASSLGLHTYTDTQY	TRBJ2-3	TRBV7-2	.
ASSLSGRTDTQY	TRBJ2-3	TRBV11-1	many
ASSLGQGRKLYNEQF	TRBJ2-1	TRBV7-9	many
SARGRYDEQY	TRBJ2-7	TRBV20-1	few
ASSLNRGEQY	TRBJ2-7	TRBV11-2	many
ASSLGRLSPLH	TRBJ1-6	TRBV3-1	many
ASAVGMRNQPQH	TRBJ1-5	TRBV7-8	many
AIRADRGGQPQH	TRBJ1-5	TRBV10-3	few
ASSTGLAGYNEQF	TRBJ2-1	TRBV11-1	many
SAKRPTGEKLF	TRBJ1-4	TRBV20-1	many
ASSLSGQGNYGYT	TRBJ1-2	TRBV3-1	many
ASSLIFGGAPYNEQF	TRBJ2-1	TRBV5-1	.
ASSSLSGGAGTQY	TRBJ2-3	TRBV7-2	many
ASGLAGGSNEQF	TRBJ2-1	TRBV12-5	many
ASSPHSGTTSYNSPLH	TRBJ1-6	TRBV5-1	many
ASTLIRGRYNEQF	TRBJ2-1	TRBV27	many
ASSLVSYEQY	TRBJ2-7	TRBV7-9	many
ASSKTGGEGNQPQH	TRBJ1-5	TRBV6-5	.
ASRIGLSNQPQH	TRBJ1-5	TRBV2	.
ASSPRQGQETQY	TRBJ2-5	TRBV12-3/TRBV12-4	few
ASSHNTGTGYNEQF	TRBJ2-1	TRBV11-2	.
ASSQPGRVSYNEQF	TRBJ2-1	TRBV3-1	few
ASSLKVWDRGRYEQY	TRBJ2-7	TRBV7-9	few
AWSERDRLDYEQY	TRBJ2-7	TRBV30	many
ASMETGINQPQH	TRBJ1-5	TRBV25-1	many
ASSYLGAGGYSNYGYT	TRBJ1-2	TRBV6-2/TRBV6-3	many
AISESTSGVETQY	TRBJ2-5	TRBV10-3	few
ASISDKTAEAF	TRBJ1-1	TRBV6-5	many
ASSLESPQWTGGNEKLF	TRBJ1-4	TRBV7-2	few
SVQTPRDGYT	TRBJ1-2	TRBV29-1	many
ASSLGPTEQETQY	TRBJ2-5	TRBV7-7	many
ASSQSGHEQY	TRBJ2-7	TRBV5-1	many
ASSRSGTGKNNEQF	TRBJ2-1	TRBV18	once
ASSLTYGTGNYGYT	TRBJ1-2	TRBV13	many
ASSELGQGGYNEQF	TRBJ2-1	TRBV25-1	many
ASSPDRQPAWDNSPLH	TRBJ1-6	TRBV18	many
ASSSPLAGKTQY	TRBJ2-5	TRBV5-4	many
ASSRRVQTNYGYT	TRBJ1-2	TRBV5-6	many
ASSSLKRGAHYNEQF	TRBJ2-1	TRBV12-3/TRBV12-4	few
ASNDGFYGYT	TRBJ1-2	TRBV19	many
ASSITRGGAYEQY	TRBJ2-7	TRBV6-5	many
ASSSDRGLGYT	TRBJ1-2	TRBV12-3/TRBV12-4	many
ASSNPQGYTEAF	TRBJ1-1	TRBV6-6	many
ASGLGPDPGTEAF	TRBJ1-1	TRBV12-5	many
ASSSGTAKTGELF	TRBJ2-2	TRBV5-5	many
SAGNPNQPQH	TRBJ1-5	TRBV29-1	many
ASSWGQKAF	TRBJ1-1	TRBV28	many
ASSQEATGLGNSPLH	TRBJ1-6	TRBV4-2	many
ASSLQSSQETQY	TRBJ2-5	TRBV7-2	few
ASRRQGYSGNTIY	TRBJ1-3	TRBV7-9	many
ASSVIFYEQY	TRBJ2-7	TRBV28	many